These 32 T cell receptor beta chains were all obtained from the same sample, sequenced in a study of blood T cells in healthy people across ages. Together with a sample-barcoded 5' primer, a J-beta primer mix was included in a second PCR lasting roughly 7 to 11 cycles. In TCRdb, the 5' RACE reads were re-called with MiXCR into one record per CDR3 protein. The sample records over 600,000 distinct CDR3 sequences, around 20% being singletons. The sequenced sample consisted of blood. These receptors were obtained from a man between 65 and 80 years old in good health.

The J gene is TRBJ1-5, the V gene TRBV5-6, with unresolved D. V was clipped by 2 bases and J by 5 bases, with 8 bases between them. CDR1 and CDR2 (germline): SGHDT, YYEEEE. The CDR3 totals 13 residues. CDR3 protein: CASSFPGHQPQHF. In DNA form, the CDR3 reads TGTGCCAGCAGCTTTCCAGGCCATCAGCCCCAGCATTTT.

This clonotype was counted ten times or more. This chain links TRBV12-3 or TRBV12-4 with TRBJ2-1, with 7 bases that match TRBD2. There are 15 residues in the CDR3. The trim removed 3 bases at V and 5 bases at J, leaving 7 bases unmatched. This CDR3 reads CASSLVLAEHNEQFF. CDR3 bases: TGTGCCAGCAGTTTGGTCCTAGCGGAGCACAATGAGCAGTTCTTC.

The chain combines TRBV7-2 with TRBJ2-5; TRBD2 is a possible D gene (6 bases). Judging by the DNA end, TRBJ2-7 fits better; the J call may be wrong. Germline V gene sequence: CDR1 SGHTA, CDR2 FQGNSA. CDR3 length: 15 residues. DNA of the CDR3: TGTGCCAGCAGCTCAGAACCGGGACTCATATACGAGCAGTACTTC. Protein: CASSSEPGLIYEQYF.

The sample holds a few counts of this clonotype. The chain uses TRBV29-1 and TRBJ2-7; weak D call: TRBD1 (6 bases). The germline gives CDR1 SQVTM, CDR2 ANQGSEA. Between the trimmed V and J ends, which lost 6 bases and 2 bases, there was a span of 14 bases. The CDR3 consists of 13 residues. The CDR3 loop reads CSVRRGSTYEQYF. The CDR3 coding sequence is TGCAGCGTCCGAAGGGGGAGCACCTACGAGCAGTACTTC.

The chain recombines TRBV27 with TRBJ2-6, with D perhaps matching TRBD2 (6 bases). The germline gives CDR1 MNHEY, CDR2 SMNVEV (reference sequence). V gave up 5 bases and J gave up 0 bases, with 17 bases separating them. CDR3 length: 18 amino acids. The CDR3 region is CASSLRDFILSGANVLTF. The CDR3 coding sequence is TGTGCCAGCAGTCTCCGGGACTTCATCCTCTCTGGGGCCAACGTCCTGACTTTC.

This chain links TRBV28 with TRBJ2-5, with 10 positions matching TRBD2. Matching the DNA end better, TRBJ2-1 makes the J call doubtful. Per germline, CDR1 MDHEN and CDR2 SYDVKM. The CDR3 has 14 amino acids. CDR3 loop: CASSPGLASNEQFF. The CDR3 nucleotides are TGTGCCAGCAGTCCGGGACTAGCGTCCAATGAGCAGTTCTTC.

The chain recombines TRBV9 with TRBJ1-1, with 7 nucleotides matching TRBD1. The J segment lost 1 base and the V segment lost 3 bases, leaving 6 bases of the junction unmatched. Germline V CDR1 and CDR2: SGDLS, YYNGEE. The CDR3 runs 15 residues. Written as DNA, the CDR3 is TGTGCCAGCAGCGGAGGACAGGCCCCGAACACTGAAGCTTTCTTT. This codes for CASSGGQAPNTEAFF.

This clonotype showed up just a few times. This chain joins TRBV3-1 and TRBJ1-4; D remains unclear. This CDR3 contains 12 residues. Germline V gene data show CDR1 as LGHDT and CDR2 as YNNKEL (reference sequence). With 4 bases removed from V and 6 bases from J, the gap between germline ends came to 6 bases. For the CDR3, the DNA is TGTGCCAGCAGCCGAATCGATGAAAAACTGTTTTTT. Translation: CASSRIDEKLFF.

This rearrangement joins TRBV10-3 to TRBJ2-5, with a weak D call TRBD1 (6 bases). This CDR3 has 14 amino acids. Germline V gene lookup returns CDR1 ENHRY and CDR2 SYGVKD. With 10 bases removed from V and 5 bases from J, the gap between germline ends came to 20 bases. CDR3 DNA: TGTGCCACCCGGGACACCCAAAGGGAGGAGACCCAGTACTTC. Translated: CATRDTQREETQYF.

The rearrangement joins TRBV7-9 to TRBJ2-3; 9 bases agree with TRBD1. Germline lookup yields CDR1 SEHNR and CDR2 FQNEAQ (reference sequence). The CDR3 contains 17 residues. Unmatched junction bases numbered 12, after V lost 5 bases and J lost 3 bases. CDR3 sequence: CASSAHLGTGKTDTQYF. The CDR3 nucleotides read TGTGCCAGCAGCGCCCATCTAGGGACAGGGAAAACAGATACGCAGTATTTT. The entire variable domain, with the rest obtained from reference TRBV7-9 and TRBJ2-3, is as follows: DTGVSQNPRHKITKRGQNVTFRCDPISEHNRLYWYRQTLGQGPEFLTYFQNEAQLEKSRLLSDRFSAERPKGSFSTLEIQRTEQGDSAMYLCASSAHLGTGKTDTQYFGPGTRLTVL.

The CDR3, as DNA: TGCAGTGCTAGAGATCTTGGTGCAACTAATGAAAAACTGTTTTTT. This sequence encodes CSARDLGATNEKLFF. This chain joins TRBV20-1 and TRBJ1-4; D uncertain. Per germline, CDR1 DFQATT and CDR2 SNEGSKA (reference sequence). V dropped 0 bases and J dropped 0 bases, with 8 bases sitting between them. This CDR3 has 15 residues.

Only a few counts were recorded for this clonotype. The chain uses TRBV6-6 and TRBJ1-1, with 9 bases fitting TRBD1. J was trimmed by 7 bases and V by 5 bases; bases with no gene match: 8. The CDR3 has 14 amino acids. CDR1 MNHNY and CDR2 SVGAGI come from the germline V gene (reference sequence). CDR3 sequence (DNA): TGTGCCAGCAGTAAACAGGGGGCGCAGGGTGAAGCTTTCTTT. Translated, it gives CASSKQGAQGEAFF.

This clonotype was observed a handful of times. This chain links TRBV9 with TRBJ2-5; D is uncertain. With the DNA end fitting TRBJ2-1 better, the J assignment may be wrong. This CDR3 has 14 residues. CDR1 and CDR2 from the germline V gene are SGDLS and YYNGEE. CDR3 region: CASSVDPGGNEQFF. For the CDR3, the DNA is TGTGCCAGCAGCGTAGACCCCGGTGGCAATGAGCAGTTCTTC.

The CDR3 coding sequence is TGCGCCAGCAGCTTGGGATGGGACCAGGGCGGGCATGAGCAGTTCTTC. Translated: CASSLGWDQGGHEQFF. The chain recombines TRBV5-1 with TRBJ2-1; perhaps D is TRBD1 or TRBD2 (5 bases each). Between the trimmed V and J ends, which lost 0 bases and 8 bases, there was a span of 18 bases. Germline CDR1 and CDR2: SGHRS and YFSETQ. The CDR3 is made up of 16 amino acids.

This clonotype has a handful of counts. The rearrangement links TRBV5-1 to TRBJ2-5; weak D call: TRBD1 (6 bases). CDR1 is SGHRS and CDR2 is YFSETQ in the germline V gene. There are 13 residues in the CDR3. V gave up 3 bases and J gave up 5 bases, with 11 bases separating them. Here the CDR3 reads CASSSTGMETQYF. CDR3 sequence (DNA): TGCGCCAGCAGCTCCACAGGGATGGAGACCCAGTACTTC.

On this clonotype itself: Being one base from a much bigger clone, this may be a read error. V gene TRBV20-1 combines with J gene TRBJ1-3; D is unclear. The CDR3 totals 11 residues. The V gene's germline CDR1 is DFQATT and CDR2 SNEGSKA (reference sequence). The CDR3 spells CSARTGDTIYF. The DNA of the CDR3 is TGCAGTGCCAGGACTGGAGACACCATATATTTT.

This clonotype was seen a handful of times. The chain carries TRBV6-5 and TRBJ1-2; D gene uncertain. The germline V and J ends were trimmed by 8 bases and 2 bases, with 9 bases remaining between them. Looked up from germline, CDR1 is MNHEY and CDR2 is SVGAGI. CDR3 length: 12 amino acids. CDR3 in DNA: TGTGCCAGCCGGAGGGCCAACTATGGCTACACCTTC. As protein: CASRRANYGYTF.

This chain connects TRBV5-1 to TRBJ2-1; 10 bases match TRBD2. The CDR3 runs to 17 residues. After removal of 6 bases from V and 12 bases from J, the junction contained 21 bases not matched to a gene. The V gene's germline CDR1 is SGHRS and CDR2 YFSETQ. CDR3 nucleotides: TGCGCCAGCACCCTTTCTCCGGGGCTAGCGGGAGTATCGGGGCAGTTCTTC. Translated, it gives CASTLSPGLAGVSGQFF.

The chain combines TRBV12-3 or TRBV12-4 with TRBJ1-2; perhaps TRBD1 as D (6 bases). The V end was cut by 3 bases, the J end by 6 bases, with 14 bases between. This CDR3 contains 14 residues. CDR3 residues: CASSFAGQNDGYTF. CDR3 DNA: TGTGCCAGCAGTTTTGCAGGACAGAATGATGGCTACACCTTC.

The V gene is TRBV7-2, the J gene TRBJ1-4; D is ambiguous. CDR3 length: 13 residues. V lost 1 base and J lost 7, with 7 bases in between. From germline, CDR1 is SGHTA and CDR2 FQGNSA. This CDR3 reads CASSLVYGEKLFF. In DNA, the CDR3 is TGTGCCAGCAGCTTAGTGTACGGTGAAAAACTGTTTTTT.

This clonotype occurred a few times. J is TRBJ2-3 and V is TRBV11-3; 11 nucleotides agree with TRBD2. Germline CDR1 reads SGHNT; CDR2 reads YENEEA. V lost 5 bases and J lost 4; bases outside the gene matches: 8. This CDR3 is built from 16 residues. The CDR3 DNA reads TGTGCCAGCAGCCTACGTAGCGGGAGGGCCTCAGATACGCAGTATTTT. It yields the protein CASSLRSGRASDTQYF.

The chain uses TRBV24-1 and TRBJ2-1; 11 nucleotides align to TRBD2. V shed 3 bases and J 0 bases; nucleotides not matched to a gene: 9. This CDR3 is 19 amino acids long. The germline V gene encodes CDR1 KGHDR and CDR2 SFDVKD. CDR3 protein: CATSDAPGLAENSYNEQFF. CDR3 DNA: TGTGCCACCAGTGATGCTCCGGGACTAGCGGAGAACTCCTACAATGAGCAGTTCTTC.

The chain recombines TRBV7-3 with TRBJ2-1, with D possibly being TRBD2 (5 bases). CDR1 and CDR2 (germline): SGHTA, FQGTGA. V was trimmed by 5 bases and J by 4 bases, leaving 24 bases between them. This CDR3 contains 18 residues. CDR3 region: CASSLAGSAGPAYNEQFF. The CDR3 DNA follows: TGTGCCAGCAGCCTAGCTGGGTCGGCGGGCCCAGCATACAATGAGCAGTTCTTC.

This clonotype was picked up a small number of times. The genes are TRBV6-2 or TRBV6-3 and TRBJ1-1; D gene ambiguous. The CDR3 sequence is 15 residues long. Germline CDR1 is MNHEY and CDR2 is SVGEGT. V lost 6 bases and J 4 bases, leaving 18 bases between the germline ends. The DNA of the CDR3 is TGTGCCAGCAGCCCAAGGGCCCTGCCCCGCACTGAAGCTTTCTTT. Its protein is CASSPRALPRTEAFF.

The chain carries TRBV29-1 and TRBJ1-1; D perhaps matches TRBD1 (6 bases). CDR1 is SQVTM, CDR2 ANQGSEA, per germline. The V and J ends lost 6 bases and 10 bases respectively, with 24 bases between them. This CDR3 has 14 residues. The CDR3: CSVDGQPGSRLAFF. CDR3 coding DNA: TGCAGCGTAGATGGACAGCCGGGAAGTAGGCTAGCTTTCTTT.

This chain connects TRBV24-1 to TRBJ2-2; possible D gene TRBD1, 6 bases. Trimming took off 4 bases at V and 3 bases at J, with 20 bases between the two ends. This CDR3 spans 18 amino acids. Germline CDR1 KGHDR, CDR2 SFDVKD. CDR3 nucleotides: TGTGCCACCAGTGAGGGTGGCAGGGGACGGAGCGACACCGGGGAGCTGTTTTTT. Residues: CATSEGGRGRSDTGELFF.

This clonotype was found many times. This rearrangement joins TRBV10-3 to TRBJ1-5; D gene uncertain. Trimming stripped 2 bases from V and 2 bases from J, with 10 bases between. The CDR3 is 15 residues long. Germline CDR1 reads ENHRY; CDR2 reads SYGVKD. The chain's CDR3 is CAISEGVKGNQPQHF. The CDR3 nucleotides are TGTGCCATCAGTGAGGGAGTCAAAGGCAATCAGCCCCAGCATTTT.

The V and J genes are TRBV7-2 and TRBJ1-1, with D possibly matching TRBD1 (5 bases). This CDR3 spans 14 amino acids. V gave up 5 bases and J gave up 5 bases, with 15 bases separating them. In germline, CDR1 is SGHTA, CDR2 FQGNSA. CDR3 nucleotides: TGTGCCAGCAGCCCGAGGGCGGGGCGAACTGAAGCTTTCTTT. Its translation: CASSPRAGRTEAFF.

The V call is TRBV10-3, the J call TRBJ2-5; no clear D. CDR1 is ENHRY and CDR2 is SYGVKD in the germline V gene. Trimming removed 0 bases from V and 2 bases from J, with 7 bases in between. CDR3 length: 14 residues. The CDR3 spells CAISESRKQETQYF. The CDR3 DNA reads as TGTGCCATCAGTGAGTCGCGAAAACAAGAGACCCAGTACTTC.

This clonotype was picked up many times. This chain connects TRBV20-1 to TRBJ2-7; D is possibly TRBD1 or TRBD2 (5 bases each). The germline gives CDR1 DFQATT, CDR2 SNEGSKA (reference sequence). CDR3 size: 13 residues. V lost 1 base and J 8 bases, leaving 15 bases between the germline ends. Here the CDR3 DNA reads TGCAGTGCTAGAGGGGACGACTTAGGGAAGCAGTACTTC. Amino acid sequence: CSARGDDLGKQYF.

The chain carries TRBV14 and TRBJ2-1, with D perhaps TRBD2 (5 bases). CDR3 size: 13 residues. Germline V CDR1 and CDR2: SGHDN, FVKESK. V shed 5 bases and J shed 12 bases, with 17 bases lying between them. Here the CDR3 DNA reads TGTGCCAGCAGCTACAAGAGGGTCGCAGGGCAGTTCTTC. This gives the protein CASSYKRVAGQFF.

CDR3 sequence (DNA): TGTGCCAGCATCGGGCCCACTAGCGGGAGCTCCTACAATGAGCAGTTCTTC. Protein sequence: CASIGPTSGSSYNEQFF. J is TRBJ2-1 and V is TRBV5-6, with 11 positions matching TRBD2. CDR1 is SGHDT, CDR2 YYEEEE, per germline. Trimming took 6 bases from V and 0 from J; bases not matched to a gene: 8. CDR3 length equals 17 residues.